What follows are 26 T cell receptor beta chains derived from one specimen sequenced in a study of blood T cell repertoires in COVID-19. Assay used: immunoSEQ multiplex PCR; TCRdb lists only in-frame clones, some missing. The data hold roughly 140,000 clones, with 75% to 85% observed a single time. Sequenced input: peripheral blood. These receptors were taken from an older man who had recovered from COVID-19.

The chain has TRBV4-3 and TRBJ1-4; TRBD1 is a possible D gene (6 bases). CDR1 is LGHNA, CDR2 YSLEER, per germline. Trimming left V 4 bases short and J 3 bases short, with 9 bases between. The CDR3 is made up of 14 amino acids. The CDR3 nucleotides read TGCGCCAGCAGCCCCCAGGGGCCTAATGAAAAACTGTTTTTT. Translating gives CASSPQGPNEKLFF.

The chain combines TRBV18 with TRBJ1-2; tentative D call: TRBD1 (6 bases). This CDR3 has 15 residues. Germline V gene lookup returns CDR1 KGHSH and CDR2 LQKENI. Trimming pared 5 bases from V and 3 bases from J, leaving 16 bases between. The CDR3 nucleotides read TGTGCCAGCTCAACAACAGAAGGGGGTTACTATGGCTACACCTTC. Its translation is CASSTTEGGYYGYTF.

This clone was seen more than once but under ten times. CDR3 amino acids: CASSLAPGNNGELFF. The DNA for the CDR3 is TGTGCCAGCAGCTTAGCGCCAGGGAATAACGGGGAGCTGTTTTTT. This chain joins TRBV7-8 and TRBJ2-2; a possible D gene is TRBD1 (5 bases). From germline, CDR1 is SGHVS and CDR2 FQNEAQ. V was pared by 0 bases and J by 7 bases, with 12 bases between. This CDR3 region has 15 residues.

V is TRBV4-3 and J is TRBJ2-7; D is ambiguous. The CDR3 length is 15 residues. Germline assignment: CDR1 LGHNA and CDR2 YSLEER. Trimming cost V 0 bases and J 3 bases, with 12 bases left between them. The chain's CDR3 is CASSQEAHADYEQYF. CDR3 nucleotides: TGCGCCAGCAGCCAAGAAGCCCATGCGGACTACGAGCAGTACTTC.

For this clone: One end of the junction is discordant with germline, which a read error may explain. The chain uses TRBV6-2 or TRBV6-3 and TRBJ1-2, with a tentative D call TRBD1 (5 bases). The CDR3 contains 12 residues. The germline CDR1 and CDR2 sequences are MNHEY and SVGEGT. CDR3 DNA: TGTGCCAGCAGTTCATGGACATCAGGCAGCTCCTTC. It codes for CASSSWTSGSSF.

This chain links TRBV5-1 with TRBJ1-1; D unclear. The CDR3 sequence is 15 residues long. Trimming stripped 5 bases from V and 3 bases from J, with 17 bases between. Germline CDR1 reads SGHRS; CDR2 reads YFSETQ. This CDR3 reads CASRDARAGDTEAFF. CDR3 sequence (DNA): TGCGCCAGCAGGGACGCGCGGGCCGGGGACACTGAAGCTTTCTTT.

The rearrangement uses TRBV11-2 and TRBJ2-3, with 9 nucleotides matching TRBD2. Germline V gene sequence: CDR1 SGHAT, CDR2 FQNNGV. The CDR3 spans 15 residues. The V gene end was trimmed by 7 bases and the J gene end by 5 bases; junction bases not matched to a gene: 10. The CDR3 DNA reads as TGTGCCAGCAAGTCCGCGGGAGGGCCGGGAGATACGCAGTATTTT. Its protein product is CASKSAGGPGDTQYF.

The J gene is TRBJ2-5, the V gene TRBV6-5, with 9 bases that match TRBD2. Losses at the gene ends were 8 bases for V and 5 bases for J; bases not matched to a gene: 12. CDR3 length equals 15 residues. CDR1 and CDR2 (germline): MNHEY, SVGAGI. The DNA of the CDR3 is TGTGCCAGCTTTGGGTTAGCGGGAGATGGTGAGACCCAGTACTTC. Translating gives CASFGLAGDGETQYF.

This clone was picked up a small number of times. Other DNA sequences of this sample code for an identical CDR3. The rearrangement joins TRBV2 to TRBJ1-1, with a weak D call TRBD1 (5 bases). Trimming pared 3 bases from V and 8 bases from J, leaving 7 bases between. The CDR3 totals 11 residues. Germline CDR1 and CDR2: SNHLY and FYNNEI. The DNA for the CDR3 is TGTGCCAGCAGTGAGAGACAGGAAGCTTTCTTT. Its protein product is CASSERQEAFF.

This chain links TRBV5-4 with TRBJ2-7; the D gene is possibly TRBD1 (5 bases). The CDR3 extends over 14 amino acids. From germline, CDR1 is SGHNT and CDR2 YYREEE (reference sequence). Trimming shortened V by 6 bases and J by 2 bases, and 15 bases separated the two germline ends. Here the CDR3 reads CASTVDPGPYEQYF. In DNA form, the CDR3 reads TGTGCCAGCACCGTGGATCCAGGGCCCTACGAGCAGTACTTC.

This clone showed up just once. V usage is TRBV7-2 and J usage is TRBJ2-5; 8 nucleotides align to TRBD2. J lost 2 bases, V lost 5 bases, and 16 bases had no gene match. This CDR3 has 18 amino acids. CDR1 and CDR2 from the germline V gene are SGHTA and FQGNSA. In DNA, the CDR3 is TGTGCCAGCAGCCTACCACTCGGGGAGATAGCGGGACAAGAGACCCAGTACTTC. Translation gives CASSLPLGEIAGQETQYF.

The V call is TRBV25-1, the J call TRBJ1-2, with 8 bases fitting TRBD1. The length of the CDR3 is 14 residues. Trimming took 9 bases from V and 8 from J; bases not matched to a gene: 14. Germline V lookup: CDR1 MGHDK, CDR2 SYGVNS. CDR3 loop: CASTANRGTGGYTF. The CDR3 DNA is TGTGCCAGTACTGCCAACAGGGGGACGGGGGGCTACACCTTC.

The chain couples TRBV4-3 to TRBJ1-2; D is unclear. V shed 0 bases and J shed 6 bases, with 8 bases lying between them. Germline V lookup: CDR1 LGHNA, CDR2 YSLEER. The CDR3 spans 13 residues. The CDR3 DNA sequence: TGCGCCAGCAGCCAAGAGAGGGTTAATGGCTACACCTTC. It specifies CASSQERVNGYTF.

A few counts support this clone. The chain links TRBV30 to TRBJ1-4; 7 bases line up with TRBD1. V trimming: 2 bases; J trimming: 5 bases; junction bases outside the gene matches: 2. Germline V gene data show CDR1 as GTSNPN and CDR2 as SVGIG (reference sequence). The CDR3 extends over 13 amino acids. The CDR3 DNA is TGTGCCTGGAGTACGGGACAGAATGAAAAACTGTTTTTT. It is translated as CAWSTGQNEKLFF.

The chain couples TRBV3-1 (or the pseudogene TRBV3-2) to TRBJ1-1; D might be TRBD1 (6 bases). The CDR3 is made up of 15 amino acids. CDR1 LGHDT and CDR2 YNNKEL come from the germline V gene (reference sequence). V was pared by 4 bases and J by 0 bases, with 12 bases between. The CDR3: CASSPGTSMNTEAFF. The CDR3 nucleotides are TGTGCCAGCAGCCCCGGGACATCTATGAACACTGAAGCTTTCTTT.

The chain is built from TRBV4-1 and TRBJ2-6, with D possibly TRBD2 on 5 matching bases. Germline V gene lookup returns CDR1 MGHRA and CDR2 YSYEKL. The V gene lost 4 bases and the J gene lost 2 bases, with 15 bases spanning the gap. There are 17 residues in the CDR3. Written as DNA, the CDR3 is TGCGCCAGCAGCCCCGATGCGGGCCGAACTGGGGCCAACGTCCTGACTTTC. Its protein product is CASSPDAGRTGANVLTF.

This clone has just one count. The chain joins TRBV15 to TRBJ2-7; D possibly corresponds to TRBD1 (6 bases). Deletions cut 5 bases from V and 0 bases from J, with 14 bases between. The CDR3 is 15 residues long. Germline CDR1 and CDR2: LNHNV and YYDKDF (reference sequence). DNA for the CDR3: TGTGCCACCAGCCCCCGTCGACAGGTCTCCTACGAGCAGTACTTC. Translation gives CATSPRRQVSYEQYF.

CDR3 DNA: TGTGCCAGCAGCTTAGTTGCAGGGGGATCCTACGAGCAGTACTTC. It yields the protein CASSLVAGGSYEQYF. The chain links TRBV11-2 to TRBJ2-7; 7 bases fit TRBD1. The CDR3 is made up of 15 amino acids. V trimming: 1 base; J trimming: 1 base; junction bases outside the gene matches: 4. The V gene's germline CDR1 is SGHAT and CDR2 FQNNGV. The full variable domain, rest sourced from reference TRBV11-2 and TRBJ2-7, is EAGVAQSPRYKIIEKRQSVAFWCNPISGHATLYWYQQILGQGPKLLIQFQNNGVVDDSQLPKDRFSAERLKGVDSTLKIQPAKLEDSAVYLCASSLVAGGSYEQYFGPGTRLTVT.

The chain recombines TRBV6-5 with TRBJ2-7, with 7 bases matching TRBD1. J gave up 4 bases and V 5 bases, and 5 bases lay outside the gene matches. The CDR3 loop spans 13 amino acids. Germline assignment: CDR1 MNHEY and CDR2 SVGAGI. CDR3 sequence: CASSTGAQYEQYF. DNA of the CDR3: TGTGCCAGCAGTACAGGGGCGCAGTACGAGCAGTACTTC.

CDR3 in DNA: TGTGCCAGCAGGGCGACAGGGGGCACAGATACGCAGTATTTT. Translating gives CASRATGGTDTQYF. The rearrangement joins TRBV2 to TRBJ2-3; 8 nucleotides match TRBD1. Per germline, CDR1 SNHLY and CDR2 FYNNEI. The V segment lost 6 bases and the J segment 1 base; nucleotides outside the gene matches: 3. The CDR3 loop spans 14 amino acids.

J is TRBJ2-3 and V is TRBV20-1; no reliable D call. The CDR3 sequence is 11 residues long. The ends were cut back, 5 bases at V and 2 bases at J, with 5 bases in the middle. Looked up from germline, CDR1 is DFQATT and CDR2 is SNEGSKA (reference sequence). As DNA, the CDR3 is TGCAGTGCTGGCCCCACAGATACGCAGTATTTT. This translates into CSAGPTDTQYF.

The chain has TRBV5-1 and TRBJ2-5; 8 bases are shared with TRBD2. The germline V gene encodes CDR1 SGHRS and CDR2 YFSETQ. CDR3 length equals 15 residues. Trimming at V came to 4 bases and at J to 5 bases, leaving 10 bases not matched to a gene. The CDR3 coding sequence is TGCGCCAGCAGCCCTGGCGGCGGGAGGCGGGAGACCCAGTACTTC. As protein: CASSPGGGRRETQYF.

V gene TRBV6-5 combines with J gene TRBJ2-7; TRBD1 is a possible D gene (6 bases). The CDR3 has 15 amino acids. Germline loops: CDR1 MNHEY, CDR2 SVGAGI. With 4 bases removed from V and 0 bases from J, the gap between germline ends came to 13 bases. The DNA of the CDR3 is TGTGCCAGCAGTTCCTTGCGCAGGGGCTCCTACGAGCAGTACTTC. Translated: CASSSLRRGSYEQYF.

V and J are TRBV6-2 or TRBV6-3 and TRBJ2-7, with 14 bases that match TRBD2. With 2 bases clipped from V and 0 bases from J, the junction kept 12 bases outside the gene matches. The CDR3 has 20 residues. CDR1 MNHEY and CDR2 SVGEGT come from the germline V gene. The CDR3 nucleotides read TGTGCCAGCAGTTACCCATCATCGGGACTAGCGGGAGCGAGCTCCTACGAGCAGTACTTC. Its translation is CASSYPSSGLAGASSYEQYF.

V and J are TRBV19 and TRBJ1-1; a weak D match, TRBD1 (5 bases). Germline CDR1 LNHDA, CDR2 SQIVND (reference sequence). The V end was cut by 6 bases, the J end by 0 bases, with 20 bases between. The CDR3 totals 17 residues. The CDR3: CASRDEWAGIMNTEAFF. For the CDR3, the DNA is TGTGCCAGTAGAGATGAGTGGGCAGGGATTATGAACACTGAAGCTTTCTTT.

This clone was detected many times. This chain links TRBV20-1 with TRBJ2-7; 10 bases are a match to TRBD2. CDR1 is DFQATT and CDR2 is SNEGSKA in the germline V gene (reference sequence). Trimming cost V 3 bases and J 6 bases; bases outside gene matches: 17. The CDR3 is 17 amino acids. In DNA, the CDR3 is TGCAGTGCTAGTCGTTTTAGCGGGGGGTACGGGTCGGGCGAGCAGTACTTC. Its translation is CSASRFSGGYGSGEQYF.